The clone carrying this T cell receptor beta chain showed up many times. The individuals who served as donors were healthy Caucasians living in Russia, aged about 6 to 100. This record comes from a study of blood T cells in healthy people across ages. CDR3 length: 14 amino acids. Trimming took 2 bases from V and 0 from J, leaving 6 bases between them. Germline V gene sequence: CDR1 MNHEY, CDR2 SVGAGI. Using a J-beta primer mix together with a sample-barcoded 5' primer, a second PCR was run for roughly 7 to 12 cycles. TCRdb re-derived calls from the 5' RACE reads in MiXCR, one entry per CDR3 protein. The repertoire includes 600,000 or so distinct CDR3 sequences, 40% to 55% of them detected once, and around 23% sits in the top ten.

Input material: blood. This chain joins TRBV6-5 and TRBJ2-3, with D unclear. The sequence came from a man aged 80 or over in good health. CDR3 sequence: CASSYRRSTDTQYF. CDR3 in DNA: TGTGCCAGCAGTTACAGGCGGAGCACAGATACGCAGTATTTT.